A single sample is the source of the 29 T cell receptor beta chains below, sequenced in a study of cytomegalovirus exposure and HLA in healthy donors. Amplification used 60 Vbeta primers and 13 Jbeta primers. The method was immunoSEQ multiplex PCR; TCRdb's version includes in-frame clones alone and lacks a portion of them. Among about 200,000 clones, 82% were seen once, and the ten largest hold 6.5%. What was sequenced was PBMCs. The receptors were sampled from a woman aged 50 to 65 in good health and CMV-seropositive.

The chain recombines TRBV27 with TRBJ2-3; 7 bases map to TRBD1. Germline-derived CDR1 and CDR2 are MNHEY and SMNVEV (reference sequence). The CDR3 has 15 amino acids. The junction had 13 bases not matched to a gene; V was cut back by 8 bases and J by 5 bases. The CDR3 sequence: CASGDRDSMKDTQYF. CDR3 sequence (DNA): TGTGCCAGCGGAGATCGGGACAGTATGAAAGATACGCAGTATTTT.

This clone was seen a handful of times. This rearrangement joins TRBV27 to TRBJ2-5, with 11 bases lining up with TRBD2. This CDR3 is built from 15 residues. The germline CDR1 and CDR2 sequences are MNHEY and SMNVEV (reference sequence). Losses at the gene ends were 7 bases for V and 1 base for J; bases not matched to a gene: 5. CDR3 bases: TGTGCCAGCACCCCACTAGCGGGAGTCCAAGAGACCCAGTACTTC. Translating it yields CASTPLAGVQETQYF.

The genes are TRBV11-2 and TRBJ2-3, with TRBD2 identical over 8 bases. Germline CDR1 is SGHAT and CDR2 is FQNNGV. The CDR3 has 16 amino acids. V lost 0 bases, J lost 2 bases, and 4 bases stayed unmatched. CDR3 nucleotides: TGTGCCAGCAGCTTAGAAGTAGCGGGGAACACAGATACGCAGTATTTT. Its protein product is CASSLEVAGNTDTQYF.

This sequence joins TRBV5-6 and TRBJ1-2; unclear D gene. The V end lost 0 bases, the J end lost 7 bases, and 10 bases lay between the germline ends. The CDR3 spans 13 residues. In germline, CDR1 is SGHDT, CDR2 YYEEEE. The CDR3 loop is CASSLVIEGGYTF. CDR3 nucleotide sequence: TGTGCCAGCAGCTTGGTAATTGAGGGTGGCTACACCTTC.

This clone was picked up one time. The chain links TRBV27 to TRBJ2-7; D remains unclear. The CDR3 contains 14 residues. Germline V gene lookup returns CDR1 MNHEY and CDR2 SMNVEV (reference sequence). The germline V and J ends were trimmed by 2 bases and 0 bases, with 8 bases remaining between them. The DNA for the CDR3 is TGTGCCAGCAGTTTAAACAGCCTCTCCTACGAGCAGTACTTC. This translates into CASSLNSLSYEQYF.

This chain connects TRBV28 to TRBJ2-1; D perhaps matches TRBD2 (6 bases). Looked up from germline, CDR1 is MDHEN and CDR2 is SYDVKM. Trimming stripped 5 bases from V and 6 bases from J, with 14 bases between. The CDR3 totals 14 residues. The CDR3 spells CASSHGGVGNEQFF. The CDR3 nucleotides are TGTGCCAGCAGTCACGGCGGGGTTGGCAATGAGCAGTTCTTC. The complete variable domain, with remaining parts taken from reference TRBV28 and TRBJ2-1, reads DVKVTQSSRYLVKRTGEKVFLECVQDMDHENMFWYRQDPGLGLRLIYFSYDVKMKEKGDIPEGYSVSREKKERFSLILESASTNQTSMYLCASSHGGVGNEQFFGPGTRLTVL.

The chain uses TRBV6-6 and TRBJ1-3; D is possibly TRBD1 (6 bases). CDR1 is MNHNY and CDR2 is SVGAGI in the germline V gene (reference sequence). The length of the CDR3 is 16 residues. The V gene lost 0 bases and the J gene lost 0 bases, with 9 bases spanning the gap. CDR3 bases: TGTGCCAGCAGTTACTCAGGGGGAAACTCTGGAAACACCATATATTTT. Its translation: CASSYSGGNSGNTIYF.

This chain connects TRBV25-1 to TRBJ2-1; 11 bases line up with TRBD2. The CDR3 sequence is 14 residues long. The germline V gene has CDR1 MGHDK and CDR2 SYGVNS. V shed 11 bases and J 10 bases; nucleotides not matched to a gene: 13. The DNA of the CDR3 is TGTGCCTGCCGTCTTAGCGGGGGGGCGGGGGAGCAGTTCTTC. This codes for CACRLSGGAGEQFF. The variable domain in full, completed from reference TRBV25-1 and TRBJ2-1, reads EADIYQTPRYLVIGTGKKITLECSQTMGHDKMYWYQQDPGMELHLIHYSYGVNSTEKGDLSSESTVSRIRTEHFPLTLESARPSHTSQYLCACRLSGGAGEQFFGPGTRLTVL.

This chain joins TRBV6-1 and TRBJ2-5, with 11 bases that match TRBD2. Germline V lookup: CDR1 MNHNS, CDR2 SASEGT. CDR3 size: 15 residues. Trimming cost V 6 bases and J 4 bases; bases outside gene matches: 7. CDR3 nucleotide sequence: TGTGCCAGCAGAGCTAGCGGGGGGAGAGGAGAGACCCAGTACTTC. Translating gives CASRASGGRGETQYF.

The genes are TRBV6-1 and TRBJ1-5, with D uncertain. The CDR3 spans 13 residues. CDR1 MNHNS and CDR2 SASEGT come from the germline V gene. Trimming stripped 6 bases from V and 0 bases from J, with 6 bases between. CDR3 residues: CASRLYSNQPQHF. The DNA of the CDR3 is TGTGCCAGCAGGCTCTATAGCAATCAGCCCCAGCATTTT.

This clone was found once. V is TRBV30 and J is TRBJ1-1, with a weak D call TRBD1 (5 bases). CDR3 length: 13 amino acids. Germline V lookup: CDR1 GTSNPN, CDR2 SVGIG (reference sequence). The germline V and J ends were trimmed by 3 bases and 5 bases, with 13 bases remaining between them. The CDR3 protein is CAWRGTGGTEAFF. For the CDR3, the DNA is TGTGCCTGGAGGGGGACTGGTGGGACTGAAGCTTTCTTT.

CDR3 coding DNA: TGTGCCAGCAGCTCGGGACCGGGACTAGGCGCTGAGCAGTACTTC. Its protein product is CASSSGPGLGAEQYF. The gene calls are TRBV7-2 and TRBJ2-7; 8 positions agree with TRBD2. The trim removed 4 bases at V and 7 bases at J, leaving 12 bases unmatched. The CDR3 has 15 residues. CDR1 and CDR2 (germline): SGHTA, FQGNSA.

J is TRBJ2-1 and V is TRBV6-4; the D is unclear. CDR1 and CDR2 from the germline V gene are MRHNA and SNTAGT. The CDR3 consists of 16 residues. V lost 7 bases and J 2 bases, leaving 18 bases between the germline ends. The chain's CDR3 is CASTRGRTFPYNEQFF. In DNA form, the CDR3 reads TGTGCCAGCACTAGAGGTAGAACGTTCCCCTACAATGAGCAGTTCTTC.

The V gene is TRBV29-1, the J gene TRBJ2-5; D might be TRBD2 (5 bases). Germline V gives CDR1 SQVTM, CDR2 ANQGSEA. The CDR3 covers 13 residues. V gave up 1 base and J gave up 5 bases, with 11 bases separating them. For the CDR3, the DNA is TGCAGCGTTGAAGCGTCGGCGGGCGAGACCCAGTACTTC. Translation: CSVEASAGETQYF. Variable domain in full (rest from reference TRBV29-1 and TRBJ2-5): SAVISQKPSRDICQRGTSLTIQCQVDSQVTMMFWYRQQPGQSLTLIATANQGSEATYESGFVIDKFPISRPNLTFSTLTVSNMSPEDSSIYLCSVEASAGETQYFGPGTRLLVL.

This clone is a singleton in its sample. The genes are TRBV5-1 and TRBJ2-7, with 12 bases that match TRBD2. Looked up from germline, CDR1 is SGHRS and CDR2 is YFSETQ. The CDR3 covers 15 residues. V dropped 5 bases and J dropped 6; count of bases not matched to a gene: 9. The CDR3 nucleotides are TGCGCCAGCAGTTCTACTAGCGGGGGGCCACGCGAGCAGTACTTC. Translating it yields CASSSTSGGPREQYF.

This clone turned up a few times. The same CDR3 also results from other DNA sequences found in this sample. The CDR3 DNA reads TGTGCCAGCAGTTTACTCGGGTACGAGCAGTACTTC. This sequence encodes CASSLLGYEQYF. V usage is TRBV28 and J usage is TRBJ2-7, with unresolved D. This CDR3 is built from 12 residues. Germline-derived CDR1 and CDR2 are MDHEN and SYDVKM. Trimming left V 2 bases short and J 4 bases short, with 6 bases between.

V usage is TRBV7-9 and J usage is TRBJ2-5, with D perhaps TRBD2 (6 bases). The CDR3 is made up of 14 amino acids. Trimming removed 2 bases at V and 2 bases at J, with 9 bases between. Germline V gives CDR1 SEHNR, CDR2 FQNEAQ (reference sequence). CDR3 in DNA: TGTGCCAGCAGCTTAAGGGAGGCTCAAGAGACCCAGTACTTC. Its translation is CASSLREAQETQYF.

The chain is built from TRBV2 and TRBJ2-3, with D perhaps matching TRBD1 (6 bases). Trimming took 7 bases from V and 3 from J, leaving 17 bases between them. This CDR3 has 15 amino acids. In germline, CDR1 is SNHLY, CDR2 FYNNEI. The CDR3 is CASNIRDTFTDTQYF. DNA of the CDR3: TGTGCCAGCAATATAAGGGACACCTTTACAGATACGCAGTATTTT.

The chain couples TRBV5-4 to TRBJ2-1, with 12 bases fitting TRBD2. The germline V gene encodes CDR1 SGHNT and CDR2 YYREEE (reference sequence). J was trimmed by 0 bases and V by 5 bases; bases with no gene match: 3. This CDR3 is built from 16 residues. The CDR3: CASRLAGGYSYNEQFF. As DNA, the CDR3 is TGTGCCAGCAGACTAGCGGGAGGCTACTCCTACAATGAGCAGTTCTTC.

V and J are TRBV23-1 and TRBJ1-5; perhaps TRBD1 as D (5 bases). TRBV23-1 is an ORF, and what it does is uncertain. Trimming removed 2 bases from V and 0 bases from J, with 11 bases in between. The CDR3 runs to 16 residues. Written as DNA, the CDR3 is TGCGCCAGCAGTCAAAAGACAGCCTATAGCAATCAGCCCCAGCATTTT. Encoded protein: CASSQKTAYSNQPQHF.

This chain connects TRBV5-6 to TRBJ2-7, with D tentatively TRBD1 (5 bases). The CDR3 covers 14 residues. Germline loops: CDR1 SGHDT, CDR2 YYEEEE. V was clipped by 0 bases and J by 1 base, with 8 bases between them. CDR3 residues: CASSLDRMSYEQYF. Written as DNA, the CDR3 is TGTGCCAGCAGCTTGGACAGGATGTCCTACGAGCAGTACTTC.

The chain has TRBV7-2 and TRBJ2-3, with 9 bases lining up with TRBD2. The germline V gene encodes CDR1 SGHTA and CDR2 FQGNSA. After removal of 5 bases from V and 11 bases from J, the junction contained 8 bases not matched to a gene. This CDR3 region has 13 residues. For the CDR3, the DNA is TGTGCCAGCAGCGAATACTATAGCGGGGGGCAGTATTTT. This encodes CASSEYYSGGQYF.

This chain joins TRBV18 and TRBJ1-2, with 12 bases lining up with TRBD1. The CDR3 runs 18 residues. The V gene's germline CDR1 is KGHSH and CDR2 LQKENI. The ends lost 2 bases at V and 4 bases at J; junction bases unmatched: 11. The CDR3 here is CASSPDPGQGARPYGYTF. CDR3 DNA: TGTGCCAGCTCACCAGATCCGGGACAGGGGGCGCGACCCTATGGCTACACCTTC.

The CDR3 loop is CASSLRRGGNEQFF. The CDR3 DNA reads as TGTGCCAGCAGTTTACGGCGGGGGGGGAATGAGCAGTTCTTC. The chain employs TRBV27 and TRBJ2-1; 9 bases match TRBD2. The CDR3 has 14 amino acids. From germline, CDR1 is MNHEY and CDR2 SMNVEV (reference sequence). The J segment lost 7 bases and the V segment lost 2 bases, leaving 3 bases of the junction unmatched.

A word on this clone: The same CDR3 also results from other DNA sequences found in this sample. The V call is TRBV10-1, the J call TRBJ2-3, with no clear D. Germline assignment: CDR1 WNHNN and CDR2 SYGVQD (reference sequence). The CDR3 runs 13 residues. The V gene lost 4 bases and the J gene lost 5 bases, with 10 bases spanning the gap. The CDR3 loop is CASSGRSGDTQYF. For the CDR3, the DNA is TGCGCCAGCAGTGGAAGATCCGGAGATACGCAGTATTTT.

This chain joins TRBV5-1 and TRBJ1-2, with 7 bases lining up with TRBD1. Germline V gene lookup returns CDR1 SGHRS and CDR2 YFSETQ. The CDR3 is 16 residues long. V lost 0 bases to trimming and J lost 7 bases; unmatched junction nucleotides: 12. In DNA form, the CDR3 reads TGCGCCAGCAGCTTGGCCCCTACAGGGGATTCGGGTGGCTACACCTTC. The encoded protein is CASSLAPTGDSGGYTF.

The CDR3 coding sequence is TGTGCCAGCAGCGTTGGGCCTAGCGCCGTCTCCTACAATGAGCAGTTCTTC. Amino acids: CASSVGPSAVSYNEQFF. This chain connects TRBV9 to TRBJ2-1; D might be TRBD2 (6 bases). Trimming removed 2 bases from V and 0 bases from J, with 15 bases in between. The CDR3 runs to 17 residues. Germline CDR1 reads SGDLS; CDR2 reads YYNGEE. Full variable domain (remainder filled in from reference TRBV9 and TRBJ2-1): DSGVTQTPKHLITATGQRVTLRCSPRSGDLSVYWYQQSLDQGLQFLIQYYNGEERAKGNILERFSAQQFPDLHSELNLSSLELGDSALYFCASSVGPSAVSYNEQFFGPGTRLTVL.

The chain uses TRBV9 and TRBJ2-3; D is ambiguous. Germline lookup yields CDR1 SGDLS and CDR2 YYNGEE. This CDR3 spans 13 amino acids. V shed 0 bases and J shed 3 bases, with 5 bases lying between them. The CDR3 loop is CASSVGATDTQYF. The CDR3 DNA reads as TGTGCCAGCAGCGTAGGGGCAACAGATACGCAGTATTTT.

A word on this clone: As the CDR3 is not closed by the conserved phenylalanine or tryptophan, this likely results from a read error. The rearrangement uses TRBV28 and TRBJ2-7; 9 positions agree with TRBD1. From germline, CDR1 is MDHEN and CDR2 SYDVKM. Trimming removed 4 bases from V and 3 bases from J; junction bases left unmatched: 7. This CDR3 has 15 amino acids. The CDR3 nucleotides read TGTGCCAGCAGTTCCCCGGGACAGGGTGGCTACGAGCAGTACTGC. Translating it yields CASSSPGQGGYEQYC.